The 20 T cell receptor beta chains below all came from one sample that was sequenced in a study of long-term antiretroviral therapy in people with HIV. It was version v3.0 of the immunoSEQ assay that was run at survey level. This table comes from immunoSEQ multiplex PCR, and its TCRdb copy is limited to in-frame clones, with some not included. The profile shows approximately 17,000 clones, approximately 80% of them singletons. Here the sequenced sample was unsorted PBMCs, taken about 3.3 years after starting antiretroviral therapy. These receptors all stem from a woman aged 40 to 50 with HIV.

This chain uses TRBV18 with TRBJ2-1; the match to TRBD1 covers 12 bases. The CDR3 contains 15 residues. Germline V gene data show CDR1 as KGHSH and CDR2 as LQKENI. Unmatched junction bases numbered 4, after V lost 1 base and J lost 9 bases. CDR3 amino acids: CASSPRDRGHSEQFF. The CDR3 DNA sequence: TGTGCCAGCTCACCACGGGACAGGGGGCATAGTGAGCAGTTCTTC.

This chain connects TRBV11-2 to TRBJ1-1; D unclear. CDR1 is SGHAT, CDR2 FQNNGV, per germline. The CDR3 is made up of 12 amino acids. V was trimmed by 3 bases and J by 4 bases, leaving 6 bases between them. The CDR3 region is CASSLSRTEAFF. The CDR3 bases are TGTGCCAGCAGCTTGTCGCGCACTGAAGCTTTCTTT.

The rearrangement joins TRBV2 to TRBJ1-6, with a weak D call TRBD1 (6 bases). The V gene lost 8 bases and the J gene lost 8 bases, with 13 bases spanning the gap. Germline V gene sequence: CDR1 SNHLY, CDR2 FYNNEI. The CDR3 totals 13 residues. As DNA, the CDR3 is TGTGCCAGCCGCCCGGGACAACATTCACCCCTCCACTTT. It translates to CASRPGQHSPLHF.

The chain recombines TRBV13 with TRBJ2-3; 9 nucleotides line up with TRBD2. The CDR3 totals 15 residues. Trimming took 4 bases from V and 2 from J; bases not matched to a gene: 4. Looked up from germline, CDR1 is PRHDT and CDR2 is FYEKMQ (reference sequence). The CDR3: CASSSQRGATDTQYF. CDR3 DNA: TGTGCCAGCAGCTCCCAGCGGGGGGCCACAGATACGCAGTATTTT.

This chain connects TRBV5-1 to TRBJ1-2; 7 nucleotides match TRBD1. The V gene's germline CDR1 is SGHRS and CDR2 YFSETQ. This CDR3 has 14 residues. The trim removed 6 bases at V and 4 bases at J, leaving 9 bases unmatched. In DNA, the CDR3 is TGCGCCAGCAACCCAGAAGGGGGCACCTATGGCTACACCTTC. Protein sequence: CASNPEGGTYGYTF.

The chain couples TRBV30 to TRBJ1-2, with D possibly matching TRBD1 (5 bases). The V end was cut by 7 bases, the J end by 6 bases, with 9 bases between. The CDR3 is made up of 10 amino acids. Germline CDR1 is GTSNPN and CDR2 is SVGIG (reference sequence). The CDR3 protein is CALSGHGYTF. In DNA, the CDR3 is TGTGCCTTATCAGGGCATGGCTACACCTTC.

The V gene is TRBV2, the J gene TRBJ1-1; 7 positions agree with TRBD1. V lost 6 bases to trimming and J lost 0 bases; unmatched junction nucleotides: 10. Germline CDR1 is SNHLY and CDR2 is FYNNEI. The CDR3 spans 16 residues. This CDR3 is CASSADRVGVNTEAFF. DNA for the CDR3: TGTGCCAGCAGCGCCGACAGGGTAGGGGTGAACACTGAAGCTTTCTTT.

As regards this clone: Additional DNA sequences in this sample encode the identical CDR3. This chain uses TRBV18 with TRBJ1-5, with TRBD1 identical over 7 bases. The CDR3 has 15 residues. CDR1 and CDR2 (germline): KGHSH, LQKENI. With 3 bases clipped from V and 0 bases from J, the junction kept 2 bases outside the gene matches. CDR3 sequence reads: CASSPGTDSNQPQHF. The CDR3 DNA reads as TGTGCCAGCTCACCCGGGACAGATAGCAATCAGCCCCAGCATTTT.

The chain uses TRBV6-6 and TRBJ1-4; no definite D call. The CDR3 totals 14 residues. CDR1 and CDR2 from the germline V gene are MNHNY and SVGAGI (reference sequence). V shed 6 bases and J shed 0 bases, with 8 bases lying between them. CDR3 nucleotide sequence: TGTGCCAGCAGCGACCTAGCAACTAATGAAAAACTGTTTTTT. Translating it yields CASSDLATNEKLFF.

The genes are TRBV6-5 and TRBJ1-1; 8 nucleotides agree with TRBD1. This CDR3 spans 14 amino acids. After removal of 10 bases from V and 2 bases from J, the junction contained 9 bases not matched to a gene. The germline V gene encodes CDR1 MNHEY and CDR2 SVGAGI. The CDR3 sequence: CATNPRGLNTEAFF. CDR3 sequence (DNA): TGTGCCACCAACCCCAGGGGGCTTAACACTGAAGCTTTCTTT.

Turning to this clone: An end of the junction does not agree with germline; a read error may underlie this. Other DNA sequences from this sample encode an identical CDR3 as well. The genes are TRBV25-1 and TRBJ1-4; D is uncertain. CDR1 is MGHDK and CDR2 is SYGVNS in the germline V gene. The CDR3 runs to 15 residues. The CDR3 bases are TGTGCCAGCAGTGGCAGATACCCCGCTAATGAAAAGCTGTTTTTT. It translates to CASSGRYPANEKLFF.

This clone was seen just once. The V gene is TRBV5-4, the J gene TRBJ2-1, with 16 bases that match TRBD2. Germline-derived CDR1 and CDR2 are SGHNT and YYREEE (reference sequence). The CDR3 has 15 residues. The junction had 9 bases not matched to a gene; V was cut back by 4 bases and J by 14 bases. CDR3: CASSRGLAGGQSEFF. The CDR3, as DNA: TGTGCCAGCAGCAGGGGACTAGCGGGGGGGCAGTCTGAGTTCTTC.

Here the CDR3 reads CASSPLGPETEAFF. The CDR3 nucleotides are TGTGCCAGCAGTCCCTTGGGGCCGGAAACTGAAGCTTTCTTT. V and J are TRBV27 and TRBJ1-1; D might be TRBD1 (5 bases). The V end was cut by 5 bases, the J end by 5 bases, with 15 bases between. The CDR3 extends over 14 amino acids. CDR1 MNHEY and CDR2 SMNVEV come from the germline V gene (reference sequence).

The chain combines TRBV4-1 with TRBJ2-2; TRBD1 agrees at 8 bases. The trim removed 4 bases at V and 6 bases at J, leaving 7 bases unmatched. The CDR3 totals 15 residues. The germline gives CDR1 MGHRA, CDR2 YSYEKL. CDR3 coding DNA: TGCGCCAGCAGCCCTGGGGACAGGCGCGCCGGGGAGCTGTTTTTT. It is translated as CASSPGDRRAGELFF.

J is TRBJ1-1 and V is TRBV5-1, with 7 positions matching TRBD1. J lost 4 bases, V lost 0 bases, and 9 bases had no gene match. Germline lookup yields CDR1 SGHRS and CDR2 YFSETQ. The CDR3 length is 16 residues. CDR3 amino acids: CASSLDPTGLATEAFF. CDR3 coding DNA: TGCGCCAGCAGCTTGGACCCGACAGGGTTAGCCACTGAAGCTTTCTTT. The full variable domain, its missing parts supplied by reference TRBV5-1 and TRBJ1-1, is KAGVTQTPRYLIKTRGQQVTLSCSPISGHRSVSWYQQTPGQGLQFLFEYFSETQRNKGNFPGRFSGRQFSNSRSEMNVSTLELGDSALYLCASSLDPTGLATEAFFGQGTRLTVV.

This rearrangement joins TRBV25-1 to TRBJ2-7, with D perhaps TRBD1 or TRBD2 (5 bases each). Looked up from germline, CDR1 is MGHDK and CDR2 is SYGVNS. The V end was cut by 6 bases, the J end by 2 bases, with 8 bases between. The CDR3 runs to 12 residues. The CDR3, as DNA: TGTGCCAGCAGCCGGGGCCCCTACGAGCAGTACTTC. Translated, it gives CASSRGPYEQYF.

The V and J genes are TRBV10-3 and TRBJ1-5; tentatively, D is TRBD1 (6 bases). This CDR3 region has 15 residues. CDR1 and CDR2 from the germline V gene are ENHRY and SYGVKD. Trimming removed 3 bases at V and 7 bases at J, with 16 bases between. The CDR3 sequence is CAISDQITGSQPQHF. CDR3 DNA: TGTGCCATCAGTGACCAAATAACAGGGTCCCAGCCCCAGCATTTT.

V and J are TRBV6-5 and TRBJ1-1; D unresolved. Germline assignment: CDR1 MNHEY and CDR2 SVGAGI. Trimming removed 0 bases from V and 1 base from J, with 9 bases in between. The CDR3 is 15 amino acids. CDR3 in amino acids: CASSYSSAGNTEAFF. The CDR3 bases are TGTGCCAGCAGTTACTCTTCCGCCGGGAACACTGAAGCTTTCTTT.

The chain is built from TRBV10-3 and TRBJ1-1; tentative D call: TRBD1 (5 bases). CDR3 size: 14 residues. The V and J ends lost 6 bases and 2 bases respectively, with 13 bases between them. In germline, CDR1 is ENHRY, CDR2 SYGVKD. As DNA, the CDR3 is TGTGCCATCAGAAACGGGGGGACTAACACTGAAGCTTTCTTT. Residues: CAIRNGGTNTEAFF.

The J gene is TRBJ1-1, the V gene TRBV7-9, with D maybe TRBD1 (5 bases). Per germline, CDR1 SEHNR and CDR2 FQNEAQ (reference sequence). This CDR3 is built from 12 residues. V lost 8 bases and J lost 4, with 11 bases in between. The CDR3 sequence is CASQGEGTEAFF. CDR3 in DNA: TGTGCCAGCCAGGGTGAGGGCACTGAAGCTTTCTTT.